One T cell receptor beta chain is described in this entry. The data were obtained in a study of T cell responses to AZD1222 COVID-19 vaccine. Sequencing used immunoSEQ multiplex PCR; TCRdb keeps in-frame clones, though not all of them. Among some 90,000 clones, 70% to 90% were seen once, and the ten largest hold 1.5%. Germline CDR1 SGDLS, CDR2 YYNGEE. The ends lost 2 bases at V and 6 bases at J; junction bases unmatched: 3. This CDR3 spans 14 amino acids. The receptor was derived from an adult in good health. This chain joins TRBV9 and TRBJ2-2; TRBD1 matches 8 bases. The sequencing used peripheral blood, collected on day 0 of AZD1222 vaccination. The CDR3 DNA sequence: TGTGCCAGCAGCGTGCAGGGGGCGCCCGGGGAGCTGTTTTTT. Protein: CASSVQGAPGELFF.